This TCR beta chain was captured in a study of cytomegalovirus exposure and HLA in healthy donors. The CDR3 totals 16 residues. CDR1 and CDR2 from the germline V gene are MNHNY and SVGAGI (reference sequence). The V gene lost 2 bases and the J gene lost 0 bases, with 10 bases spanning the gap. The primer mix had 60 Vbeta and 13 Jbeta primers. Produced via immunoSEQ multiplex PCR; TCRdb's table is partial and in-frame only. The profile shows 35,000 to 40,000 clones, around three fifths of them singletons. This sequence joins TRBV6-6 and TRBJ2-2; no reliable D call. The source is a man aged 45 to 65 in good health and CMV-seropositive. Sequencing was performed on PBMCs. The CDR3 nucleotides are TGTGCCAGCAGTTACAGCGTTTCCGCGAACACCGGGGAGCTGTTTTTT. Residues: CASSYSVSANTGELFF.